These 32 T cell receptor beta chains were all obtained from the same sample, sequenced in a study of neurological immune-mediated disorders (dated by TCRdb to the late 2010s). Libraries were prepared through 5' RACE. The data were produced on an Illumina HiSeq 2500. TCRdb reworked the public reads: Q25 trimming with fastp, MiXCR clone assembly, productive beta chains retained. Rows with one shared CDR3 protein collapse into an entry with the most common genes and DNA. The sample data list tens of thousands of distinct CDR3 sequences, and 2.5% of these were observed just once. Less than 3% of the sample is taken by the ten largest. Sequencing was performed on PBMCs. These receptors were obtained from a man aged 50 or older with multiple sclerosis.

In this sample, this clonotype turned up many times. This chain joins TRBV5-1 and TRBJ2-2, with 7 bases that match TRBD1. J was trimmed by 3 bases and V by 4 bases; bases with no gene match: 6. The CDR3 totals 15 residues. CDR1 SGHRS and CDR2 YFSETQ come from the germline V gene. The CDR3 loop reads CASSDQGVDTGELFF. CDR3 coding DNA: TGCGCCAGCAGCGACCAGGGGGTCGACACCGGGGAGCTGTTTTTT.

This clonotype was found many times. The chain combines TRBV9 with TRBJ2-7; D is unresolved. Trimming stripped 3 bases from V and 2 bases from J, with 6 bases between. Germline V gene data show CDR1 as SGDLS and CDR2 as YYNGEE. The CDR3 runs to 12 residues. The CDR3 sequence: CASSANTYEQYF. The CDR3 DNA sequence: TGTGCCAGCAGCGCCAACACCTACGAGCAGTACTTC. The variable domain in full, with the rest retrieved from reference TRBV9 and TRBJ2-7, is DSGVTQTPKHLITATGQRVTLRCSPRSGDLSVYWYQQSLDQGLQFLIQYYNGEERAKGNILERFSAQQFPDLHSELNLSSLELGDSALYFCASSANTYEQYFGPGTRLTVT.

In this sample, this clonotype turned up many times. The V gene is TRBV12-3 or TRBV12-4, the J gene TRBJ2-1, with a possible D match to TRBD1 (5 bases). The CDR3 totals 13 residues. The V end lost 3 bases, the J end lost 15 bases, and 18 bases lay between the germline ends. CDR3 in DNA: TGTGCCAGCAGTTTTCGTTTTCAGGGAATTCGGTTCTTC. This sequence encodes CASSFRFQGIRFF.

This clonotype was seen at least ten times. The chain couples TRBV20-1 to TRBJ2-5; 8 nucleotides agree with TRBD1. Trimming took 5 bases from V and 3 from J; bases not matched to a gene: 8. In germline, CDR1 is DFQATT, CDR2 SNEGSKA (reference sequence). CDR3 length: 14 amino acids. The CDR3 loop reads CSASRGPRKETQYF. In DNA form, the CDR3 reads TGCAGTGCTTCCAGGGGGCCGCGAAAAGAGACCCAGTACTTC.

This clonotype was counted at least ten times. This sequence joins TRBV12-3 or TRBV12-4 and TRBJ1-5; a possible D gene is TRBD1 (5 bases). This CDR3 comprises 12 residues. Trimming removed 6 bases at V and 6 bases at J, with 9 bases between. Here the CDR3 reads CASRGDGQPQHF. Here the CDR3 DNA reads TGTGCCAGCAGGGGGGATGGTCAGCCCCAGCATTTT.

This clonotype has a count of ten or more. V is TRBV12-3 or TRBV12-4 and J is TRBJ2-2; D may correspond to TRBD1 or TRBD2 (6 bases each). This CDR3 is built from 14 residues. The V end was cut by 7 bases, the J end by 6 bases, with 15 bases between. The CDR3 reads CASTMEGHPGELFF. In nucleotides, the CDR3 is TGTGCCAGCACCATGGAGGGACACCCCGGGGAGCTGTTTTTT.

This chain uses TRBV6-5 with TRBJ1-1; tentatively, D is TRBD1 (6 bases). Trimming took off 7 bases at V and 5 bases at J, with 11 bases between the two ends. The CDR3 covers 12 residues. From germline, CDR1 is MNHEY and CDR2 SVGAGI. The CDR3 is CASNSRGTEAFF. The CDR3 nucleotides are TGTGCCAGCAACTCAAGGGGGACTGAAGCTTTCTTT.

There are many counts of this clonotype. V usage is TRBV29-1 and J usage is TRBJ2-1; 12 bases agree with TRBD2. V trimming: 6 bases; J trimming: 5 bases; junction bases outside the gene matches: 5. Germline values: CDR1 SQVTM, CDR2 ANQGSEA. The CDR3 has 14 amino acids. The CDR3 region is CSVTSGGTNNEQFF. The DNA of the CDR3 is TGCAGCGTAACTAGCGGGGGGACCAACAATGAGCAGTTCTTC.

This clonotype came up many times. The rearrangement links TRBV5-1 to TRBJ2-1; the D is unclear. Germline V gives CDR1 SGHRS, CDR2 YFSETQ. This CDR3 is built from 13 residues. V was trimmed by 0 bases and J by 3 bases, leaving 4 bases between them. CDR3 loop: CASSLAHYNEQFF. Written as DNA, the CDR3 is TGCGCCAGCAGCTTGGCTCACTACAATGAGCAGTTCTTC.

The sample holds many counts of this clonotype. This chain uses TRBV28 with TRBJ2-4; D not resolved. CDR1 and CDR2 from the germline V gene are MDHEN and SYDVKM. There are 11 residues in the CDR3. The V and J ends lost 8 bases and 8 bases respectively, with 10 bases between them. The CDR3 is CASGERDIQYF. CDR3 sequence (DNA): TGTGCCAGCGGAGAGCGAGACATTCAGTACTTC.

This clonotype has at least ten counts. The chain joins TRBV7-9 to TRBJ1-1, with D perhaps TRBD1 (5 bases). The CDR3 is 14 residues long. Germline V gene lookup returns CDR1 SEHNR and CDR2 FQNEAQ (reference sequence). V was clipped by 5 bases and J by 1 base, with 11 bases between them. CDR3 sequence reads: CASSRGWGNTEAFF. For the CDR3, the DNA is TGTGCCAGCAGCCGGGGGTGGGGGAACACTGAAGCTTTCTTT.

The sample holds many counts of this clonotype. The chain recombines TRBV7-6 with TRBJ1-4, with TRBD1 as a possible D gene (5 bases). The V end was cut by 8 bases, the J end by 0 bases, with 13 bases between. The CDR3 sequence is 15 residues long. Germline values: CDR1 SGHVS, CDR2 FNYEAQ. The CDR3 loop is CASAGLGSTNEKLFF. CDR3 sequence (DNA): TGTGCCAGCGCGGGGCTGGGGTCAACTAATGAAAAACTGTTTTTT.

This clonotype was seen more than once but under ten times. V usage is TRBV7-2 and J usage is TRBJ2-3; possibly TRBD1 for D (6 bases). Looked up from germline, CDR1 is SGHTA and CDR2 is FQGNSA. The CDR3 consists of 14 residues. The V end lost 3 bases, the J end lost 1 base, and 8 bases lay between the germline ends. CDR3 region: CASSLGARTDTQYF. The CDR3 DNA reads TGTGCCAGCAGCTTGGGGGCTCGCACAGATACGCAGTATTTT.

This clonotype was seen ten or more times. V is TRBV12-3 or TRBV12-4 and J is TRBJ1-1; the D gene is possibly TRBD1 (6 bases). The germline V and J ends were trimmed by 8 bases and 0 bases, with 13 bases remaining between them. The CDR3 has 14 residues. The CDR3 coding sequence is TGTGCCAGCTCTCCGGGACATCTGAACACTGAAGCTTTCTTT. Its translation is CASSPGHLNTEAFF.

With regard to this clonotype: It may be a read error: a sequence one base away is much more abundant. The chain couples TRBV20-1 to TRBJ1-1; D is possibly TRBD1 (5 bases). Germline V CDR1 and CDR2: DFQATT, SNEGSKA (reference sequence). The CDR3 is 14 residues long. Between the trimmed V and J ends, which lost 2 bases and 4 bases, there was a span of 14 bases. The CDR3 coding sequence is TGCAGTGCTAGATGGCGGGAAAGGGGCACTGAAGCTTTCTTT. Its protein is CSARWRERGTEAFF.

A note on this clonotype: Since a much larger clone is just one base distant, this may be a read error. DNA of the CDR3: TGTGCCAACAGTTTAAGTGGGTTAGCTTTCTTT. This encodes CANSLSGLAFF. The chain recombines TRBV12-3 or TRBV12-4 with TRBJ1-1; no definite D call. There are 11 residues in the CDR3.

This clonotype occurred many times. The V and J genes are TRBV7-9 and TRBJ1-5; D gene uncertain. The CDR3 loop spans 14 amino acids. Per the germline V gene, CDR1 is SEHNR and CDR2 is FQNEAQ (reference sequence). The germline V and J ends were trimmed by 5 bases and 0 bases, with 8 bases remaining between them. The CDR3: CASSQHNSNQPQHF. For the CDR3, the DNA is TGTGCCAGCAGCCAACATAATAGCAATCAGCCCCAGCATTTT.

This clonotype came up a few times. The CDR3 carries no conserved terminal phenylalanine or tryptophan, so it likely arises from a read error. The rearrangement uses TRBV5-1 and TRBJ1-4; 7 bases align to TRBD1. Germline V gene lookup returns CDR1 SGHRS and CDR2 YFSETQ. With 0 bases clipped from V and 8 bases from J, the junction kept 4 bases outside the gene matches. The CDR3 extends over 14 amino acids. The CDR3 DNA sequence: TGCGCCAGCAGCTTGGGGGACAGAGCGGAAAAACTGTTTAAT. Translated, it gives CASSLGDRAEKLFN.

There are many counts of this clonotype. The chain employs TRBV4-2 and TRBJ1-5, with D unclear. CDR3 length equals 17 residues. V lost 0 bases and J lost 0, with 12 bases in between. Germline V gives CDR1 LGHNA, CDR2 YNFKEQ. This CDR3 is CASSQDRGYYSNQPQHF. CDR3 bases: TGTGCCAGCAGCCAAGATCGGGGATATTATAGCAATCAGCCCCAGCATTTT.

V gene TRBV27 combines with J gene TRBJ1-2; 7 bases map to TRBD1. CDR1 is MNHEY and CDR2 is SMNVEV in the germline V gene (reference sequence). The CDR3 totals 13 residues. The V gene end was trimmed by 6 bases and the J gene end by 8 bases; junction bases not matched to a gene: 9. The CDR3 is CASSQTGNGGYTF. The CDR3 DNA is TGTGCCAGCAGCCAGACAGGGAACGGGGGCTACACCTTC.

This clonotype was found many times. The chain combines TRBV6-6 with TRBJ1-1; tentative D call: TRBD1 (5 bases). CDR1 and CDR2 (germline): MNHNY, SVGAGI (reference sequence). The V and J ends lost 4 bases and 6 bases respectively, with 9 bases between them. CDR3 length: 12 residues. The CDR3 here is CASSWGGAEAFF. The CDR3, as DNA: TGTGCCAGCAGTTGGGGGGGGGCTGAAGCTTTCTTT.

This clonotype was recorded many times. The V gene is TRBV12-3 or TRBV12-4, the J gene TRBJ1-5; D is undetermined. The ends were cut back, 4 bases at V and 3 bases at J, with 10 bases in the middle. The CDR3 runs 14 residues. Written as DNA, the CDR3 is TGTGCCAGCAGTTCCGCCCGTCTCAATCAGCCCCAGCATTTT. The encoded protein is CASSSARLNQPQHF.

This clonotype was recorded at least ten times. V is TRBV7-6 and J is TRBJ2-2; D gene unclear. Germline V gene sequence: CDR1 SGHVS, CDR2 FNYEAQ. V dropped 7 bases and J dropped 0 bases, with 9 bases sitting between them. CDR3 size: 14 residues. The CDR3: CASKDTANTGELFF. The CDR3 bases are TGTGCCAGCAAAGATACAGCGAACACCGGGGAGCTGTTTTTT.

This clonotype was observed many times. The V call is TRBV2, the J call TRBJ1-1; 9 nucleotides match TRBD1. The CDR3 sequence is 14 residues long. CDR1 and CDR2 (germline): SNHLY, FYNNEI. V lost 4 bases to trimming and J lost 3 bases; unmatched junction nucleotides: 3. The CDR3 protein is CASSARTGDTEAFF. CDR3 sequence (DNA): TGTGCCAGCAGTGCGAGGACAGGGGACACTGAAGCTTTCTTT. The full variable domain, with the rest looked up from reference TRBV2 and TRBJ1-1, is EPEVTQTPSHQVTQMGQEVILRCVPISNHLYFYWYRQILGQKVEFLVSFYNNEISEKSEIFDDQFSVERPDGSNFTLKIRSTKLEDSAMYFCASSARTGDTEAFFGQGTRLTVV.

This clonotype was counted many times. The J gene is TRBJ1-4, the V gene TRBV18; 10 nucleotides line up with TRBD1. Germline CDR1 reads KGHSH; CDR2 reads LQKENI. This CDR3 is built from 15 residues. V was pared by 5 bases and J by 7 bases, with 7 bases of the junction left unmatched. The CDR3 reads CASSFDRGQGEKLFF. CDR3 nucleotide sequence: TGTGCCAGCTCATTCGACAGGGGGCAAGGTGAAAAACTGTTTTTT.

This clonotype is medium-sized (0.01 to 0.1%) within its sample. The V call is TRBV7-2, the J call TRBJ2-3, with 8 bases lining up with TRBD1. This CDR3 has 15 residues. Germline lookup yields CDR1 SGHTA and CDR2 FQGNSA. V gave up 2 bases and J gave up 4 bases; unmatched junction bases: 5. The CDR3 loop is CASSLNGQGADTQYF. Here the CDR3 DNA reads TGTGCCAGCAGCTTAAATGGACAGGGTGCAGATACGCAGTATTTT.

The table lists this clonotype with many counts. This rearrangement joins TRBV6-5 to TRBJ2-3, with no clear D. The germline V gene encodes CDR1 MNHEY and CDR2 SVGAGI. Trimming cost V 2 bases and J 3 bases, with 9 bases left between them. The length of the CDR3 is 14 residues. The CDR3 reads CASSYKDGTDTQYF. The CDR3 nucleotides are TGTGCCAGCAGTTACAAGGACGGGACAGATACGCAGTATTTT.

This clonotype was detected ten times or more. The V and J genes are TRBV20-1 and TRBJ2-7, with TRBD2 as a possible D gene (5 bases). The V gene's germline CDR1 is DFQATT and CDR2 SNEGSKA (reference sequence). The CDR3 runs 15 residues. Trimming took off 6 bases at V and 2 bases at J, with 20 bases between the two ends. The CDR3 region is CSAPDSGKDTYEQYF. The CDR3 nucleotides are TGCAGTGCCCCGGACTCCGGGAAAGACACCTACGAGCAGTACTTC.

This clonotype was seen many times. The junction departs from the called germline gene at one end, perhaps through a read error. The V gene is TRBV20-1, the J gene TRBJ1-5; TRBD1 aligns across 8 bases. The germline V gene encodes CDR1 DFQATT and CDR2 SNEGSKA (reference sequence). CDR3 length: 16 residues. The CDR3 reads CSASPAGGSSNQPQNF. The CDR3 DNA sequence: TGCAGTGCTAGTCCTGCAGGGGGCTCTAGCAATCAGCCCCAGAATTTT.

There are many counts of this clonotype. V is TRBV7-2 and J is TRBJ2-3; D call uncertain. V dropped 3 bases and J dropped 9 bases, with 10 bases sitting between them. CDR1 is SGHTA and CDR2 is FQGNSA in the germline V gene. The CDR3 runs to 12 residues. In DNA form, the CDR3 reads TGTGCCAGCAGCTTCTCGAGAGCAACGCAGTATTTT. Amino acid sequence: CASSFSRATQYF.

This clonotype was seen at least ten times. This chain joins TRBV12-3 or TRBV12-4 and TRBJ1-2, with D possibly being TRBD1 (6 bases). V was clipped by 6 bases and J by 4 bases, with 12 bases between them. The CDR3 totals 13 residues. The CDR3 spells CASSPGVGYGYTF. The CDR3 region has the DNA TGTGCCAGCAGCCCAGGGGTCGGCTATGGCTACACCTTC.

This chain uses TRBV2 with TRBJ2-1; the D is unclear. Germline V CDR1 and CDR2: SNHLY, FYNNEI. Trimming took 3 bases from V and 4 from J, leaving 4 bases between them. This CDR3 region has 12 residues. The CDR3 loop is CASSEKYNEQFF. Here the CDR3 DNA reads TGTGCCAGCAGTGAGAAATACAATGAGCAGTTCTTC.